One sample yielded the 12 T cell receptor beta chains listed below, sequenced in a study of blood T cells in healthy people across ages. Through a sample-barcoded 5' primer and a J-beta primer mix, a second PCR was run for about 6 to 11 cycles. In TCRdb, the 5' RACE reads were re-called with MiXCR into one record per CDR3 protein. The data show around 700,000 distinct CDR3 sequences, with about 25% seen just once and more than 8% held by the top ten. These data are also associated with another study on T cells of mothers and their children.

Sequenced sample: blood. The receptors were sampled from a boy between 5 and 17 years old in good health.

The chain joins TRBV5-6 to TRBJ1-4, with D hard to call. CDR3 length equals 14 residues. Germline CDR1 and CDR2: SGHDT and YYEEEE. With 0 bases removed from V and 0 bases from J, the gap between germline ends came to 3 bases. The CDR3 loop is CASSLEPTNEKLFF. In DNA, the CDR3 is TGTGCCAGCAGCTTGGAACCAACTAATGAAAAACTGTTTTTT.

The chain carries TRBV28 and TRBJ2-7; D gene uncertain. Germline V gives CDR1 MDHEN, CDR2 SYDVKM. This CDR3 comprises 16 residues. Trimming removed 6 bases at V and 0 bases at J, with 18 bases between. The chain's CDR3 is CASSPEHRGPSYEQYF. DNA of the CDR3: TGTGCCAGCAGCCCCGAACATAGAGGACCCTCCTACGAGCAGTACTTC.

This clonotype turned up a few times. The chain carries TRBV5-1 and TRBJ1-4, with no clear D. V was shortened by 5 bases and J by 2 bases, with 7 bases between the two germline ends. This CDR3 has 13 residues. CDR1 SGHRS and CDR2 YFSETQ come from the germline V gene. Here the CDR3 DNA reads TGCGCCAGCAGGGAGGCGACTAATGAAAAACTGTTTTTT. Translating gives CASREATNEKLFF.

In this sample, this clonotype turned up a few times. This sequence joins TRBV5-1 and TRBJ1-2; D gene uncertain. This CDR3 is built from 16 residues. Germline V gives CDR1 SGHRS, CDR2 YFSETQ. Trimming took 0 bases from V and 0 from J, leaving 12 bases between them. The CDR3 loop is CASSLEGGIANYGYTF. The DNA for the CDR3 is TGCGCCAGCAGCTTGGAGGGCGGAATAGCTAACTATGGCTACACCTTC. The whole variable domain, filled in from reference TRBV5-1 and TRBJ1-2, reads KAGVTQTPRYLIKTRGQQVTLSCSPISGHRSVSWYQQTPGQGLQFLFEYFSETQRNKGNFPGRFSGRQFSNSRSEMNVSTLELGDSALYLCASSLEGGIANYGYTFGSGTRLTVV.

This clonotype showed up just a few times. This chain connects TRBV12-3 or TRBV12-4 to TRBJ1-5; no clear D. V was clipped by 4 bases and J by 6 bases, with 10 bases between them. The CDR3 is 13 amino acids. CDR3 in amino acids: CASSSWAGQPQHF. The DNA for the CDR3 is TGTGCCAGCAGTTCGTGGGCGGGTCAGCCCCAGCATTTT.

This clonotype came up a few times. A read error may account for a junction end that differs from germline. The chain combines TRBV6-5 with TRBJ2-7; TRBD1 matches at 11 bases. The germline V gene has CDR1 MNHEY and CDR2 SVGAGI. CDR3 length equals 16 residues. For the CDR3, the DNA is TGTGCCAGCAGTAACCGGACAGGGGGCTTCTCCTACGAGCAGTATTTC. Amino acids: CASSNRTGGFSYEQYF.

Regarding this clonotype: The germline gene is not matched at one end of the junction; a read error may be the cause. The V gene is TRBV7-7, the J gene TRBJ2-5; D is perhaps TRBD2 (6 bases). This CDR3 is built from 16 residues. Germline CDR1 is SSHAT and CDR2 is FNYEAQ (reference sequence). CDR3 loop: CASSLGTVGGQETQYF. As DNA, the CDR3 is TGTGCTAGCAGCTTAGGGACGGTCGGGGGACAAGAGACCCAGTACTTC.

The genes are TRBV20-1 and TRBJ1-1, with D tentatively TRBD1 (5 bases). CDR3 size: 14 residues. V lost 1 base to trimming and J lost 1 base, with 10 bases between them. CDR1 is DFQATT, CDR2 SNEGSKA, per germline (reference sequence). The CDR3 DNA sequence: TGCAGTGCTAGAGTGGTCGGACAGAACACTGAAGCTTTCTTT. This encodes CSARVVGQNTEAFF.

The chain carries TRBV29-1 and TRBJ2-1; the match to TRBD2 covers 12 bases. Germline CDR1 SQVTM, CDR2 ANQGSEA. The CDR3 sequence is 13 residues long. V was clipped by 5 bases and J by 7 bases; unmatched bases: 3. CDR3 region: CSVPGLAGNEQFF. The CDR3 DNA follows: TGCAGCGTTCCTGGACTAGCGGGGAATGAGCAGTTCTTC.

The CDR3 DNA sequence: TGCAGCGTTGAAGATCTTCGAGGCTACACCTTC. It is translated as CSVEDLRGYTF. The chain recombines TRBV29-1 with TRBJ1-2; no clear D gene. V was cut by 0 bases and J by 8 bases, with 7 bases left in between. Germline V CDR1 and CDR2: SQVTM, ANQGSEA. The CDR3 spans 11 residues.

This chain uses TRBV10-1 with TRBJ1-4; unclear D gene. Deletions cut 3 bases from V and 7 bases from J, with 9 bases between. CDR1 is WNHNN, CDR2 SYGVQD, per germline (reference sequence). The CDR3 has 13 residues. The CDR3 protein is CASSDWTSEKLFF. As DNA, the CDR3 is TGCGCCAGCAGTGATTGGACCTCTGAAAAACTGTTTTTT.

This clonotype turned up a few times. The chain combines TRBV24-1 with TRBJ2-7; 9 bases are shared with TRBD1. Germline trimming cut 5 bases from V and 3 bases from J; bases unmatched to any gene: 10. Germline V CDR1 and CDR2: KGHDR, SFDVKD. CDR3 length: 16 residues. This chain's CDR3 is CATSGSGGDRVYEQYF. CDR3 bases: TGTGCCACCAGTGGTTCTGGGGGGGACAGGGTCTACGAGCAGTACTTC.